Presented here are 27 T cell receptor beta chains from one specimen sequenced in a study of T cell changes during pregnancy in multiple sclerosis (dated by TCRdb to between 2018 and 2021). Libraries were prepared through the immunoSEQ multiplex PCR assay. Sourced from immuneACCESS, this table was stored by TCRdb with only in-frame sequences that have V and J called. A share of the clones is absent; for the studies checked, an unresolved V gene accounts for under half, and the remainder has no known explanation. The sample includes about 28,000 clones, with 80% to 90% observed a single time. Roughly 3.7% of the sample goes to the ten largest clones. The sample was CD4+ T cells from peripheral blood mononuclear cells, taken in the first trimester of pregnancy. Receptors were obtained from a female donor in good health, enrolled as a control in a pregnancy study.

The CDR3 loop reads CACAKGQTYGYTF. CDR3 in DNA: TGTGCCTGTGCAAAGGGACAGACTTATGGCTACACCTTC. This chain joins TRBV30 and TRBJ1-2; the match to TRBD1 covers 7 bases. J gave up 5 bases and V 6 bases, and 9 bases lay outside the gene matches. Germline V gene sequence: CDR1 GTSNPN, CDR2 SVGIG (reference sequence). The CDR3 runs 13 residues.

The chain employs TRBV28 and TRBJ1-5; 12 bases agree with TRBD1. V trimming: 6 bases; J trimming: 7 bases; junction bases outside the gene matches: 7. Germline CDR1 and CDR2: MDHEN and SYDVKM. The CDR3 covers 15 residues. In DNA, the CDR3 is TGTGCCAGCAGCACCGGGACAGGGGGCAGACAGCCCCAGCATTTT. As protein: CASSTGTGGRQPQHF.

The rearrangement links TRBV5-4 to TRBJ2-5; 8 bases map to TRBD2. The V segment lost 0 bases and the J segment 3 bases; nucleotides outside the gene matches: 7. The CDR3 is made up of 16 amino acids. The germline V gene encodes CDR1 SGHNT and CDR2 YYREEE (reference sequence). CDR3 sequence: CASSLDPGSGEETQYF. CDR3 DNA: TGTGCCAGCAGCTTGGACCCTGGTAGCGGGGAAGAGACCCAGTACTTC.

The genes are TRBV4-1 and TRBJ2-7; TRBD2 aligns across 8 bases. Germline values: CDR1 MGHRA, CDR2 YSYEKL. CDR3 length: 16 residues. With V trimmed by 6 bases and J by 4 bases, 14 bases remained unmatched. CDR3 loop: CASRQIWGSGEYEQYF. The CDR3 nucleotides are TGCGCCAGCAGGCAAATCTGGGGTAGCGGGGAATACGAGCAGTACTTC.

V gene TRBV7-9 combines with J gene TRBJ2-3, with TRBD2 matching 8 bases. The CDR3 is 17 amino acids. The germline V gene has CDR1 SEHNR and CDR2 FQNEAQ (reference sequence). V lost 6 bases to trimming and J lost 4 bases; unmatched junction nucleotides: 15. The CDR3 DNA follows: TGTGCCAGCAGGCAGACCGTAGCGGGGACGGAACCAGATACGCAGTATTTT. As protein: CASRQTVAGTEPDTQYF.

This chain connects TRBV28 to TRBJ1-4, with a weak D call TRBD1 (6 bases). Germline values: CDR1 MDHEN, CDR2 SYDVKM. The CDR3 runs 14 residues. The V gene lost 6 bases and the J gene lost 4 bases, with 12 bases spanning the gap. The CDR3 reads CASRGGANNEKLFF. DNA of the CDR3: TGTGCCAGCAGGGGGGGGGCGAATAATGAAAAACTGTTTTTT. Drawing the rest from reference TRBV28 and TRBJ1-4, the complete variable domain is DVKVTQSSRYLVKRTGEKVFLECVQDMDHENMFWYRQDPGLGLRLIYFSYDVKMKEKGDIPEGYSVSREKKERFSLILESASTNQTSMYLCASRGGANNEKLFFGSGTQLSVL.

The chain links TRBV27 to TRBJ2-1; 11 nucleotides match TRBD2. The CDR3 has 15 residues. Germline loops: CDR1 MNHEY, CDR2 SMNVEV (reference sequence). Germline trimming cut 7 bases from V and 10 bases from J; bases unmatched to any gene: 12. CDR3 amino acids: CASIPRLAGQNEQFF. The CDR3 nucleotides are TGTGCCAGCATCCCTCGACTAGCGGGACAAAACGAGCAGTTCTTC.

This chain joins TRBV7-8 and TRBJ1-2; D may be TRBD1 (6 bases). Trimming removed 5 bases at V and 4 bases at J, with 20 bases between. Germline V gene sequence: CDR1 SGHVS, CDR2 FQNEAQ. The CDR3 covers 16 residues. The CDR3 coding sequence is TGTGCCAGCAGCGAGACTCCACAGGGCCGACTCTATGGCTACACCTTC. Translated: CASSETPQGRLYGYTF. The whole variable domain, remainder taken from reference TRBV7-8 and TRBJ1-2, is GAGVSQSPRYKVAKRGQDVALRCDPISGHVSLFWYQQALGQGPEFLTYFQNEAQLDKSGLPSDRFFAERPEGSVSTLKIQRTQQEDSAVYLCASSETPQGRLYGYTFGSGTRLTVV.

This clone was detected only once. The genes are TRBV28 and TRBJ1-6; TRBD1 matches 7 bases. Germline CDR1 is MDHEN and CDR2 is SYDVKM. The V gene end was trimmed by 4 bases and the J gene end by 6 bases; junction bases not matched to a gene: 6. The CDR3 has 15 amino acids. For the CDR3, the DNA is TGTGCCAGCAGTTCGTGGGACAGCCTTAATTCACCCCTCCACTTT. This translates into CASSSWDSLNSPLHF.

The V call is TRBV5-4, the J call TRBJ2-1, with D possibly TRBD2 on 6 matching bases. Trimming removed 2 bases at V and 0 bases at J, with 9 bases between. CDR1 is SGHNT, CDR2 YYREEE, per germline (reference sequence). The length of the CDR3 is 15 residues. The CDR3, as DNA: TGTGCCAGCAGCTTAGAACTAGCCTCCTACAATGAGCAGTTCTTC. Translating gives CASSLELASYNEQFF.

The chain joins TRBV7-9 to TRBJ2-2; tentative D call: TRBD1 (5 bases). The germline V gene encodes CDR1 SEHNR and CDR2 FQNEAQ (reference sequence). The V end lost 5 bases, the J end lost 6 bases, and 10 bases lay between the germline ends. The CDR3 sequence is 13 residues long. The CDR3 sequence is CASSLRQSGELFF. CDR3 DNA sequence: TGTGCCAGCAGCCTTAGACAGTCCGGGGAGCTGTTTTTT.

The gene calls are TRBV28 and TRBJ1-2; unclear D gene. Germline values: CDR1 MDHEN, CDR2 SYDVKM. V lost 3 bases to trimming and J lost 4 bases, with 9 bases between them. CDR3 length: 13 amino acids. Here the CDR3 reads CASSLRRSYGYTF. The CDR3, as DNA: TGTGCCAGCAGTTTGCGCAGGTCCTATGGCTACACCTTC.

This clone was observed a handful of times. The chain combines TRBV23-1 with TRBJ1-1, with no clear D. TRBV23-1 is treated as an ORF (open reading frame) with a function not yet certain. Trimming left V 0 bases short and J 5 bases short, with 19 bases between. This CDR3 is 17 amino acids long. The CDR3 coding sequence is TGCGCCAGCAGTCAATCGCAGTCTAGGCGAAGAGGGACTGAAGCTTTCTTT. Translation gives CASSQSQSRRRGTEAFF.

This chain links TRBV19 with TRBJ1-1, with 7 bases matching TRBD1. The CDR3 is 13 amino acids. J gave up 8 bases and V 5 bases, and 8 bases lay outside the gene matches. CDR1 LNHDA and CDR2 SQIVND come from the germline V gene (reference sequence). CDR3 sequence: CASSEGQPEEAFF. The CDR3 DNA follows: TGTGCCAGTAGTGAGGGACAGCCTGAAGAAGCTTTCTTT.

The genes are TRBV14 and TRBJ1-4; possibly TRBD1 for D (6 bases). Between the trimmed V and J ends, which lost 1 base and 0 bases, there was a span of 9 bases. Germline V CDR1 and CDR2: SGHDN, FVKESK. The CDR3 totals 16 residues. This CDR3 is CASSQGDITTNEKLFF. The CDR3 nucleotides are TGTGCCAGCAGCCAAGGGGACATCACAACTAATGAAAAACTGTTTTTT.

The chain combines TRBV4-2 with TRBJ2-1; TRBD1 aligns across 8 bases. J was trimmed by 6 bases and V by 2 bases; bases with no gene match: 12. The CDR3 is 17 amino acids. From germline, CDR1 is LGHNA and CDR2 YNFKEQ. CDR3 coding DNA: TGTGCCAGCAGCCAATCCCACCCGGGACAGGTTCTCAATGAGCAGTTCTTC. Translated, it gives CASSQSHPGQVLNEQFF.

The chain is built from TRBV2 and TRBJ2-1, with a tentative D call TRBD2 (5 bases). V was cut by 8 bases and J by 4 bases, with 15 bases left in between. The CDR3 runs 14 residues. Germline V lookup: CDR1 SNHLY, CDR2 FYNNEI. The CDR3 region has the DNA TGTGCCAGCGTCCCTGGGAGCGGTTACAATGAGCAGTTCTTC. This encodes CASVPGSGYNEQFF.

J is TRBJ2-2 and V is TRBV10-3; D is perhaps TRBD1 (5 bases). This CDR3 contains 13 residues. The V gene lost 4 bases and the J gene lost 7 bases, with 10 bases spanning the gap. The germline gives CDR1 ENHRY, CDR2 SYGVKD. CDR3 sequence reads: CAISGRDSGELFF. For the CDR3, the DNA is TGTGCCATCAGTGGCAGGGATAGCGGGGAGCTGTTTTTT.

This chain uses TRBV6-5 with TRBJ1-3, with a weak D call TRBD1 (5 bases). Germline V CDR1 and CDR2: MNHEY, SVGAGI. The ends were cut back, 5 bases at V and 9 bases at J, with 11 bases in the middle. This CDR3 region has 12 residues. As DNA, the CDR3 is TGTGCCAGCAGTCCATACCAGGGCACCATATATTTT. It translates to CASSPYQGTIYF.

The V call is TRBV27, the J call TRBJ2-7; 8 bases map to TRBD2. CDR3 length: 15 amino acids. Germline-derived CDR1 and CDR2 are MNHEY and SMNVEV (reference sequence). V dropped 4 bases and J dropped 2; count of bases not matched to a gene: 7. This CDR3 reads CASSSHQLAAYEQYF. In DNA form, the CDR3 reads TGTGCCAGCAGTTCTCACCAACTAGCGGCCTACGAGCAGTACTTC.

V and J are TRBV18 and TRBJ2-5, with D maybe TRBD2 (7 bases). There are 15 residues in the CDR3. Looked up from germline, CDR1 is KGHSH and CDR2 is LQKENI. Trimming left V 3 bases short and J 0 bases short, with 11 bases between. The CDR3 nucleotides read TGTGCCAGCTCACCTCGGCGGGGGCACCAAGAGACCCAGTACTTC. Amino acid sequence: CASSPRRGHQETQYF.

The chain employs TRBV5-4 and TRBJ1-2; 8 bases agree with TRBD1. The V gene's germline CDR1 is SGHNT and CDR2 YYREEE (reference sequence). After removal of 4 bases from V and 4 bases from J, the junction contained 12 bases not matched to a gene. This CDR3 has 16 residues. CDR3 nucleotide sequence: TGTGCCAGCAGCCCGGGGTCAGGGGGCTTAGGCTATGGCTACACCTTC. It codes for CASSPGSGGLGYGYTF.

This clone appeared a single time. This chain uses TRBV9 with TRBJ1-2; no clear D. The germline V and J ends were trimmed by 4 bases and 4 bases, with 11 bases remaining between them. The CDR3 consists of 13 residues. Germline lookup yields CDR1 SGDLS and CDR2 YYNGEE. CDR3 in DNA: TGTGCCAGCAGCCCCGACGGGTTCTATGGCTACACCTTC. This gives the protein CASSPDGFYGYTF. Full variable domain (missing parts from reference TRBV9 and TRBJ1-2): DSGVTQTPKHLITATGQRVTLRCSPRSGDLSVYWYQQSLDQGLQFLIQYYNGEERAKGNILERFSAQQFPDLHSELNLSSLELGDSALYFCASSPDGFYGYTFGSGTRLTVV.

This chain joins TRBV2 and TRBJ1-5; D is possibly TRBD1 (5 bases). The CDR3 loop spans 14 amino acids. Per germline, CDR1 SNHLY and CDR2 FYNNEI. Trimming cost V 5 bases and J 7 bases, with 15 bases left between them. DNA of the CDR3: TGTGCCAGCAGTCCCCAGGACAAATGGCAGCCCCAGCATTTT. Encoded protein: CASSPQDKWQPQHF. Using reference TRBV2 and TRBJ1-5 for the parts outside the CDR3, the full variable domain is EPEVTQTPSHQVTQMGQEVILRCVPISNHLYFYWYRQILGQKVEFLVSFYNNEISEKSEIFDDQFSVERPDGSNFTLKIRSTKLEDSAMYFCASSPQDKWQPQHFGDGTRLSIL.

This chain links TRBV21-1 with TRBJ1-5; no DNA check was done on the table's D call, TRBD1. TRBV21-1 is a pseudogene segment. This CDR3 has 9 residues. The CDR3 bases are TGTGCCATACACATGCCCCAGCATTTT. Its protein product is CAIHMPQHF.

The chain joins TRBV14 to TRBJ1-2, with 8 positions matching TRBD1. CDR3 size: 13 residues. The V gene's germline CDR1 is SGHDN and CDR2 FVKESK. J was trimmed by 8 bases and V by 4 bases; bases with no gene match: 6. The CDR3 loop is CASSPDRGGGYTF. The CDR3 nucleotides read TGTGCCAGCAGCCCCGACAGGGGTGGCGGCTACACCTTC.

Regarding this clone: Other nucleotide sequences in the sample specify the same CDR3. This chain uses TRBV30 with TRBJ1-2; the match to TRBD1 covers 10 bases. CDR3 size: 13 residues. Trimming cost V 5 bases and J 5 bases; bases outside gene matches: 5. The germline gives CDR1 GTSNPN, CDR2 SVGIG (reference sequence). In DNA, the CDR3 is TGTGCCTGGTCGACAGGGGGCGCGTATGGCTACACCTTC. It translates to CAWSTGGAYGYTF.